The T cell receptor beta chain described here comes from a study of T cells in Graves' hyperthyroidism and ophthalmopathy. About the study: Upon initial diagnosis and before any treatment, peripheral blood was collected.

Amplified TCR beta CDR3 regions derived from RNA transcripts. Primed by the HTBI set, a first-round RT-PCR was run on the TCR CDR3. TCRdb re-derived calls from the multiplex PCR reads in MiXCR, one entry per CDR3 protein. The sample contains around 380,000 distinct CDR3 sequences, 13% of which appear only once. The CDR3 runs to 14 residues. Germline CDR1 reads MNHEY; CDR2 reads SVGEGT. Between the trimmed V and J ends, which lost 2 bases and 1 base, there was a span of 8 bases. Subjects aged 18 to 65 presented with newly diagnosed hyperthyroidism of less than 2 months' duration. The receptor was isolated from a man aged 25 to 45 with Graves' hyperthyroidism that later progressed to Graves' ophthalmopathy. The sample was blood. V and J are TRBV6-2 or TRBV6-3 and TRBJ1-1; D gene uncertain. CDR3 residues: CASSYGRPNTEAFF. The CDR3 DNA is TGTGCCAGCAGTTACGGAAGGCCGAACACTGAAGCTTTCTTT.